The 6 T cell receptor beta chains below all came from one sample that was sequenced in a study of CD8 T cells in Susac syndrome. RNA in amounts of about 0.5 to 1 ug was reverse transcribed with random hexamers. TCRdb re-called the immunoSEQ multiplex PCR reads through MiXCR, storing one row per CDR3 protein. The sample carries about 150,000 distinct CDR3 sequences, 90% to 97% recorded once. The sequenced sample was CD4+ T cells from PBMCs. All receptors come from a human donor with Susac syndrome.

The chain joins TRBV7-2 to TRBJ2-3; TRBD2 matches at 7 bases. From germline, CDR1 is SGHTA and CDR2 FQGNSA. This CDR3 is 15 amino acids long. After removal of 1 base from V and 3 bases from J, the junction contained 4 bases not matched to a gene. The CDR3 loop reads CASSLGWGGTDTQYF. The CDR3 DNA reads TGTGCCAGCAGCTTAGGGTGGGGGGGGACAGATACGCAGTATTTT.

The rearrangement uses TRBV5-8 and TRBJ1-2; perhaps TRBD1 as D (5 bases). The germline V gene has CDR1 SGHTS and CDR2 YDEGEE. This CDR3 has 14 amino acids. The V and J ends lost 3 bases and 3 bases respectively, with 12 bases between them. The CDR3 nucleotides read TGTGCCAGCAGCTGGGGGAGGGCTGACTATGGCTACACCTTC. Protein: CASSWGRADYGYTF.

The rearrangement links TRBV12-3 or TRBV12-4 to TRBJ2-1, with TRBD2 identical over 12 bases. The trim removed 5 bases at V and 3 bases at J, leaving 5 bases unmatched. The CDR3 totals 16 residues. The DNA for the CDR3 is TGTGCCAGCAGTCCTCTAGCGGGGGGGCTCTACAATGAGCAGTTCTTC. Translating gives CASSPLAGGLYNEQFF.

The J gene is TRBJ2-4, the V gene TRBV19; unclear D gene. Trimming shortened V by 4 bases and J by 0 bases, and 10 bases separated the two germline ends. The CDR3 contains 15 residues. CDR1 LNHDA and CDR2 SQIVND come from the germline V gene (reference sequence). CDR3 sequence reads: CASSTFAQAKNIQYF. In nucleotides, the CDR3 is TGTGCCAGTAGTACCTTTGCGCAAGCCAAAAACATTCAGTACTTC.

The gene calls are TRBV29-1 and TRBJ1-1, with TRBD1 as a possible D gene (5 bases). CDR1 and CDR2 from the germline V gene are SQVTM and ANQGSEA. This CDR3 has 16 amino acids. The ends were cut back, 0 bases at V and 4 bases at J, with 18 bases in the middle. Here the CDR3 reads CSVEDLGGKKGTEAFF. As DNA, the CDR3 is TGCAGCGTTGAAGATCTTGGGGGAAAAAAGGGCACTGAAGCTTTCTTT.

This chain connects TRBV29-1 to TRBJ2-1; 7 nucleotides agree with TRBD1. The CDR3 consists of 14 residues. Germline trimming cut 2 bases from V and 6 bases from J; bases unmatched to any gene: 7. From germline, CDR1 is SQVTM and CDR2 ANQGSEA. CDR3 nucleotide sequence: TGCAGCGTTGAAAGGAGTTCAGGGGGCAATGAGCAGTTCTTC. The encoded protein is CSVERSSGGNEQFF.